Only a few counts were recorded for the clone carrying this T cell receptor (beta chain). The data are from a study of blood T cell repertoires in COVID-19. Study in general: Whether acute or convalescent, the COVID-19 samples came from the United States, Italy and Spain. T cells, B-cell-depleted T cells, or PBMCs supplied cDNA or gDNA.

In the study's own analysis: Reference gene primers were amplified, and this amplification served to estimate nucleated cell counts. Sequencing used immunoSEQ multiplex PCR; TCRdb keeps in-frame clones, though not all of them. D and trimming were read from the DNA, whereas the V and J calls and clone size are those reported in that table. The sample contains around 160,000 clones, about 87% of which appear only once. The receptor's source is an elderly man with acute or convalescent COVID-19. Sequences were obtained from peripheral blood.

CDR3 residues: CASRRGRDGNTIYF. The DNA for the CDR3 is TGTGCCAGCAGGCGGGGCAGGGATGGAAACACCATATATTTT. The chain carries TRBV6-5 and TRBJ1-3, with D perhaps matching TRBD1 (5 bases). V gave up 6 bases and J gave up 3 bases, with 12 bases separating them. From germline, CDR1 is MNHEY and CDR2 SVGAGI. This CDR3 has 14 residues.